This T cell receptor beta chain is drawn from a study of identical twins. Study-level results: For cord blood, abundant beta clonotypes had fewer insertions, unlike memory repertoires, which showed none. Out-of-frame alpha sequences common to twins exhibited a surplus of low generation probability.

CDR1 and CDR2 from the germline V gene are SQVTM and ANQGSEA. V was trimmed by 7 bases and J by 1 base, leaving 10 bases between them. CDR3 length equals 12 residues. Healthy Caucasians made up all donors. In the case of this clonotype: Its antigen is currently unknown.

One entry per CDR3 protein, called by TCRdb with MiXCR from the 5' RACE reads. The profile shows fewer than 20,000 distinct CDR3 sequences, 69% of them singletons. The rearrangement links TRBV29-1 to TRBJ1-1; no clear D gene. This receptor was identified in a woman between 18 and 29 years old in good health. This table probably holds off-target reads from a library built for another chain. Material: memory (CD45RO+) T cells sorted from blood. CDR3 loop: CSGTLGNTEAFF. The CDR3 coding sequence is TGCAGCGGGACCCTCGGGAACACTGAAGCTTTCTTT.